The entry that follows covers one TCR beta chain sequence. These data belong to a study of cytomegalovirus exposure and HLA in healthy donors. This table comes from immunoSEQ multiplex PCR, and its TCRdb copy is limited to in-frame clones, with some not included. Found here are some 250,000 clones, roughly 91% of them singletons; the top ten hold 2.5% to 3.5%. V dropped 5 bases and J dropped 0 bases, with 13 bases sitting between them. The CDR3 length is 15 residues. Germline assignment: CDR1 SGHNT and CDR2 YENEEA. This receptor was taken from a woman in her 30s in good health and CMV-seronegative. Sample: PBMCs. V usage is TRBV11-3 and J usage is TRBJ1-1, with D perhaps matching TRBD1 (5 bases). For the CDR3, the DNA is TGTGCCAGCAGCCCCAGTCTGGGGGTGAACACTGAAGCTTTCTTT. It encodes CASSPSLGVNTEAFF. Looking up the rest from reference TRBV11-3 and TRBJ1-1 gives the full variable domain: EAGVVQSPRYKIIEKKQPVAFWCNPISGHNTLYWYLQNLGQGPELLIRYENEEAVDDSQLPKDRFSAERLKGVDSTLKIQPAELGDSAVYLCASSPSLGVNTEAFFGQGTRLTVV.